This TCR beta chain emerged from a study of cytomegalovirus exposure and HLA in healthy donors. Study outcomes and limitations: As a later analysis revealed, the rate of TCR association differed by HLA locus, with DRB1 most and HLA-C fewest.

In this sample, this clone turned up once. Its antigen is unidentified. The PCR was carried out with 60 Vbeta primers and 13 Jbeta primers. Sequencing used immunoSEQ multiplex PCR; TCRdb keeps in-frame clones, though not all of them. The sample carries roughly 230,000 clones, 80% to 95% recorded once. In germline, CDR1 is SEHNR, CDR2 FQNEAQ (reference sequence). Trimming stripped 6 bases from V and 0 bases from J, with 5 bases between. The CDR3 has 12 amino acids. Sequenced material: PBMCs. The receptor comes from a girl aged 2 to 9 in good health and CMV-seronegative. The chain carries TRBV7-9 and TRBJ2-5, with D tentatively TRBD2 (5 bases). CDR3 sequence (DNA): TGTGCCAGCAGGACTAACCAAGAGACCCAGTACTTC. Amino acids: CASRTNQETQYF.